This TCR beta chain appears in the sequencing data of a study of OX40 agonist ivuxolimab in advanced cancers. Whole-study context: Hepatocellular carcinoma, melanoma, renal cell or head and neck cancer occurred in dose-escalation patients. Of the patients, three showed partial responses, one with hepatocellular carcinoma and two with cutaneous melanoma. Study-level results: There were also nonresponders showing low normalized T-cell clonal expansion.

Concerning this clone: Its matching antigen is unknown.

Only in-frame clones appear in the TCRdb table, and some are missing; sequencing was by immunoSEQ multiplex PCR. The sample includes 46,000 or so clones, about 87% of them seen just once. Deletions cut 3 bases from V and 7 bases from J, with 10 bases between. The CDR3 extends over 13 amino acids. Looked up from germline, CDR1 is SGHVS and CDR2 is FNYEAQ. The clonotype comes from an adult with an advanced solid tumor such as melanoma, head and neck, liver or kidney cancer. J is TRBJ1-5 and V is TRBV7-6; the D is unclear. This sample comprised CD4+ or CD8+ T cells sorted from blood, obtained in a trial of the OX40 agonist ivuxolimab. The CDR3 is CASSLEVSQPQHF. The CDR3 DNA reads TGTGCCAGCAGCTTGGAGGTCTCACAGCCCCAGCATTTT.